Described below is a single T cell receptor (beta chain) sequence and its context. This sample is drawn from a study of response to subunit inactivated influenza vaccine. TCRdb re-called the RT-PCR reads with MiXCR, one entry per CDR3 protein. The data contain some 550,000 distinct CDR3 sequences, less than 25% of them seen just once; the ten biggest clones take up about 2.8%. The CDR3 is 12 amino acids. The V gene's germline CDR1 is MNHEY and CDR2 SVGEGT. Between the trimmed V and J ends, which lost 7 bases and 0 bases, there was a span of 4 bases. The same data also went into a second study, on T cells expressing NK-cell markers. That investigation notes: 5'RACE template switching with UMIs produced the TCR beta cDNA. Eight donors were sequenced, seven testing HCMV-seropositive and one testing seronegative. Several experiments added an anti-gamma-delta TCR antibody to sort only alpha-beta TCR T cells. Among CD8+ T cells from 5 to 7 donors, dominant NKG2C+ clonotypes accounted for roughly 1.0-7.0%. No clear determination of HCMV specificity was made for expanded NKG2C+ T cell clones.

The input for sequencing was CD4+ T cells sorted from PBMCs, taken about 12 days after vaccination. The chain employs TRBV6-2 or TRBV6-3 and TRBJ1-5, with D hard to call. The origin of this receptor is a man aged 45 to 65 who received an inactivated influenza vaccine. The chain's CDR3 is CASKNSNQPQHF. For the CDR3, the DNA is TGTGCCAGCAAGAATAGCAATCAGCCCCAGCATTTT.